This T cell receptor (beta chain) was documented in a study of cytomegalovirus exposure and HLA in healthy donors. As to this clone: What it binds is not known.

The trim removed 3 bases at V and 7 bases at J, leaving 11 bases unmatched. The CDR3 has 16 amino acids. Per germline, CDR1 LNHDA and CDR2 SQIVND (reference sequence). Profiled with immunoSEQ multiplex PCR; TCRdb holds only in-frame clones, not every one. This sample yields 150,000 to 200,000 clones, of which around 92% are seen a single time; 4% to 4.5% belongs to the top ten. The study's findings and limits: Some public TCRs appeared in many individuals, while most sequences were rare.

The chain employs TRBV19 and TRBJ2-7; 11 nucleotides align to TRBD2. The source of this sequence is a man younger than 30 in good health and CMV-seropositive. Material: PBMCs. In nucleotides, the CDR3 is TGTGCCAGTAGTATTGTCCTAGCGGGAGGTCACCTTGAGCAGTACTTC. Its translation: CASSIVLAGGHLEQYF.